Each of the 2 T cell receptor beta chains below was sequenced from the same sample in a study of identical twins. Using its own MiXCR run on the 5' RACE reads, TCRdb lists one record per CDR3 protein. The table has 1,800,000 or so distinct CDR3 sequences, about 32% seen once; the top ten hold 0.27%. Sequencing input: cord blood. The source is a newborn girl in good health.

This clonotype was recorded only once. This sequence joins TRBV13 and TRBJ2-7; no clear D. Germline CDR1 PRHDT, CDR2 FYEKMQ (reference sequence). The ends were cut back, 4 bases at V and 3 bases at J, with 16 bases in the middle. The CDR3 is made up of 15 amino acids. CDR3 bases: TGTGCCAGCAGCTCCTTGTCAACTAACCACTACGAGCAGTACTTC. As protein: CASSSLSTNHYEQYF.

This clonotype showed up just a few times. The CDR3 DNA follows: TGTGCCAGCAGTTACTCGACGGCAGGGACAGAAGCTTTCTTT. Protein sequence: CASSYSTAGTEAFF. This rearrangement joins TRBV6-6 to TRBJ1-1, with a tentative D call TRBD1 (6 bases). The CDR3 length is 14 residues. Trimming shortened V by 0 bases and J by 8 bases, and 13 bases separated the two germline ends. The germline CDR1 and CDR2 sequences are MNHNY and SVGAGI (reference sequence).